Each of the 4 T cell receptor beta chains below was sequenced from the same sample in a study of T cell repertoires in cytomegalovirus infection (dated by TCRdb to the late 2010s). The run used an Illumina HiSeq 1500. Starting from the raw public reads, TCRdb applied fastp trimming at Q25, assembled clones with MiXCR and retained in-frame beta chains. When rows share a CDR3 protein, they turn into one entry using the most common DNA and genes. In all, the sample holds approximately 180,000 distinct CDR3 sequences, and roughly 9.8% of those were seen once. The top ten constitute about 4.6% of the sample. The sequencing sample was made of PBMCs. These receptors came from a human donor in good health (CMV status not recorded). Some clones in this sample may be carry-over from other donors' samples.

This clonotype has ten or more counts. The V gene is TRBV7-6, the J gene TRBJ2-7; 10 bases line up with TRBD2. The CDR3 runs to 19 residues. V dropped 3 bases and J dropped 5; count of bases not matched to a gene: 19. Germline loops: CDR1 SGHVS, CDR2 FNYEAQ. The CDR3 sequence is CASSFFTGRLAGDPNEQYF. The DNA of the CDR3 is TGTGCCAGCAGCTTTTTTACAGGGCGGCTAGCGGGAGACCCCAACGAGCAGTACTTC. Using reference TRBV7-6 and TRBJ2-7 for the parts outside the CDR3, the full variable domain is GAGVSQSPRYKVTKRGQDVALRCDPISGHVSLYWYRQALGQGPEFLTYFNYEAQQDKSGLPNDRFSAERPEGSISTLTIQRTEQRDSAMYRCASSFFTGRLAGDPNEQYFGPGTRLTVT.

The sample holds many counts of this clonotype. The V and J genes are TRBV7-2 and TRBJ2-1; TRBD2 matches at 10 bases. Germline V CDR1 and CDR2: SGHTA, FQGNSA. The ends lost 6 bases at V and 4 bases at J; junction bases unmatched: 6. The CDR3 extends over 15 amino acids. The CDR3 here is CASSYTSGAYNEQFF. CDR3 in DNA: TGTGCCAGCAGTTACACTAGCGGGGCATACAATGAGCAGTTCTTC.

This clonotype was seen many times. V is TRBV11-2 and J is TRBJ2-1, with 10 bases lining up with TRBD2. The V and J ends lost 6 bases and 6 bases, in that order; junction bases with no gene match: 8. The CDR3 extends over 15 amino acids. Looked up from germline, CDR1 is SGHAT and CDR2 is FQNNGV. The CDR3 region is CASRISGGESNEQFF. DNA for the CDR3: TGTGCCAGCAGGATAAGCGGGGGGGAATCCAATGAGCAGTTCTTC.

This clonotype was recorded many times. The chain uses TRBV5-4 and TRBJ2-1, with no clear D. V lost 4 bases and J 6 bases, leaving 11 bases between the germline ends. Germline CDR1 reads SGHNT; CDR2 reads YYREEE (reference sequence). CDR3 length: 13 amino acids. CDR3 in DNA: TGTGCCAGCAGCGCTGCTTGGCCCAATGAGCAGTTCTTC. This gives the protein CASSAAWPNEQFF.